The entry that follows covers one TCR beta chain sequence. This entry belongs to a study of blood T cell repertoires in COVID-19. Living in roughly 23 US areas, the participants were between roughly 18 and 90 years of age. The assay was immunoSEQ multiplex PCR, and TCRdb's table has in-frame clones only and misses some. The sample yields 300,000 to 450,000 clones, approximately 87% seen once. The CDR3 totals 16 residues. V was trimmed by 4 bases and J by 6 bases, leaving 19 bases between them. Germline V gives CDR1 SGHDN, CDR2 FVKESK. This receptor was taken from a man aged 40-49 years in a cohort exposed to, infected with or recovered from COVID-19 (not recorded which). The specimen was PBMCs or T cells enriched from blood (not recorded which). The genes are TRBV14 and TRBJ2-1; maybe TRBD2 (5 bases). The CDR3, as DNA: TGTGCCAGCAGCCCGCGCGGGTCTATATCAATCAATGAGCAGTTCTTC. It specifies CASSPRGSISINEQFF.